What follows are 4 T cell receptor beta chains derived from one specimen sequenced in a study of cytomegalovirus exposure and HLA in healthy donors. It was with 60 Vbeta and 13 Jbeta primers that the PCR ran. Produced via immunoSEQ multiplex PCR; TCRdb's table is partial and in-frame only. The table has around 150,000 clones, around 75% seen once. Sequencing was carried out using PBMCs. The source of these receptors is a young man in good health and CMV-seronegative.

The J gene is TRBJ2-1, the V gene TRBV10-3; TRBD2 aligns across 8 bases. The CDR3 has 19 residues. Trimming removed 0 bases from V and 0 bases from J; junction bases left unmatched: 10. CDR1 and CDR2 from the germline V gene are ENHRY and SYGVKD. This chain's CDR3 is CAISESGLVRRSSYNEQFF. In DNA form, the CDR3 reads TGTGCCATCAGTGAGTCGGGACTAGTGCGTCGGAGCTCCTACAATGAGCAGTTCTTC.

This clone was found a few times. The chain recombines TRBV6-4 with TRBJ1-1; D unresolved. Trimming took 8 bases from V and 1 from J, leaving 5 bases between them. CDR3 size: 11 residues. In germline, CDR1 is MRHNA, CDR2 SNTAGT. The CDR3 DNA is TGTGCCAGCGGCAAGAACACTGAAGCTTTCTTT. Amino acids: CASGKNTEAFF.

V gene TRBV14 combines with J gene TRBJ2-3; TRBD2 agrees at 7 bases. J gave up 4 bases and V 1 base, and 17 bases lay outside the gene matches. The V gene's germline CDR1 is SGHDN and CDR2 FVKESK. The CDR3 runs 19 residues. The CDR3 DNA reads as TGTGCCAGCAGCCAAGGGAAAAGGCGATCGGGAGGATGGGCAGATACGCAGTATTTT. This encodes CASSQGKRRSGGWADTQYF.

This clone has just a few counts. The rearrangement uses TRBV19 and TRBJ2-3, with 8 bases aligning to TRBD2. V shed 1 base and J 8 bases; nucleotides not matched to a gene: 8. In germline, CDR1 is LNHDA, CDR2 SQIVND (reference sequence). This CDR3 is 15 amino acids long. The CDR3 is CASSIVSRRGGTQYF. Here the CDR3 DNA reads TGTGCCAGTAGTATAGTCAGCCGCCGGGGGGGTACGCAGTATTTT.